This is a list of T cell receptor beta chains from one sample in a study of neurological immune-mediated disorders. TCRdb fed the 5' RACE reads into MiXCR, producing one record per CDR3 protein. The table shows 35,000 to 45,000 distinct CDR3 sequences, with 3% to 3.5% occurring only once. Sequencing was performed on PBMCs. The receptors derive from an older woman with multiple sclerosis. The CDR3 runs from the conserved cysteine through the conserved F or W. A D gene is named only where the DNA matches it firmly. Only some rows state a clone size, as once, few, many or a class for expanded clones.

abundance: many
v_gene: TRBV29-1
d_gene: -
len: 13
j_gene: TRBJ2-5
CDR3nt: TGCAGCTTCGGCGGGACAGCAAAGGAGACCCAGTACTTC
CDR3aa: CSFGGTAKETQYF

abundance: many
v_gene: TRBV12-3/TRBV12-4
d_gene: -
len: 16
j_gene: TRBJ1-4
CDR3nt: TGTGCCAGCAGTCCTTCAGGACGTACAATGGGGGAAAAACTGTTTTTT
CDR3aa: CASSPSGRTMGEKLFF

abundance: -
v_gene: TRBV14
d_gene: -
len: 13
j_gene: TRBJ1-5
CDR3nt: TGTGTCAGCAGCCACGGGGGGAATCAGCCCCAGCATTTT
CDR3aa: CVSSHGGNQPQHF

abundance: many
v_gene: TRBV7-2
d_gene: -
len: 14
j_gene: TRBJ2-3
CDR3nt: TGTGCCAGCAGCAGACAACTGAGCACAGATACGCAGTATTTT
CDR3aa: CASSRQLSTDTQYF

abundance: many
v_gene: TRBV3-1
d_gene: -
len: 17
j_gene: TRBJ1-5
CDR3nt: TGTGCCAGCAGCCAATGGGGCGCAGGTGCTAGCAATCAGCCCCAGCATTTT
CDR3aa: CASSQWGAGASNQPQHF

abundance: many
v_gene: TRBV4-1
d_gene: TRBD1
len: 15
j_gene: TRBJ2-7
CDR3nt: TGCGCCAGCAGTCTTTCCGAGGGACAGTACGGCGAGCAGTACTTC
CDR3aa: CASSLSEGQYGEQYF

abundance: many
v_gene: TRBV6-1
d_gene: TRBD1
len: 14
j_gene: TRBJ2-1
CDR3nt: TGTGCCAGCAGCCACAGGGGCCCCAGCAATGAGCAGTTCTTC
CDR3aa: CASSHRGPSNEQFF

abundance: many
v_gene: TRBV10-3
d_gene: -
len: 14
j_gene: TRBJ1-4
CDR3nt: TGTGCCATCAGTGTAGGACATACTAATGAAAAACTGTTTTTT
CDR3aa: CAISVGHTNEKLFF

abundance: many
v_gene: TRBV6-1
d_gene: -
len: 11
j_gene: TRBJ1-4
CDR3nt: TGTGCCAGCAAGCGTAATGAAAAACTGTTTTTT
CDR3aa: CASKRNEKLFF

abundance: many
v_gene: TRBV20-1
d_gene: TRBD1
len: 14
j_gene: TRBJ1-4
CDR3nt: TGCAGTGCGACAACAGGGGATACTAATGAAAAACTGTTTTTT
CDR3aa: CSATTGDTNEKLFF

abundance: many
v_gene: TRBV20-1
d_gene: TRBD1
len: 16
j_gene: TRBJ1-5
CDR3nt: TGCAGTGCTAGAGGGACCGACAGGGTAGCAAATCAGCCCCAGCATTTT
CDR3aa: CSARGTDRVANQPQHF

abundance: many
v_gene: TRBV20-1
d_gene: -
len: 14
j_gene: TRBJ2-5
CDR3nt: TGCAGGGCCATATCAGTAGTCACTCAGGAGACCCAGTACTTC
CDR3aa: CRAISVVTQETQYF

abundance: many
v_gene: TRBV29-1
d_gene: TRBD2
len: 14
j_gene: TRBJ2-3
CDR3nt: TGCAGCGTGCTAGCGGGGGGGGGCTCAGATACGCAGTATTTT
CDR3aa: CSVLAGGGSDTQYF

abundance: many
v_gene: TRBV6-5
d_gene: TRBD2
len: 14
j_gene: TRBJ2-3
CDR3nt: TGTGCCAGCAGTCTAGCGGGGGACACAGATACGCAGTATTTT
CDR3aa: CASSLAGDTDTQYF

abundance: many
v_gene: TRBV18
d_gene: -
len: 18
j_gene: TRBJ2-2
CDR3nt: TGTGCCAGCTCACCACAAGGCGGCAGGGTGTCGGGCACCGGGGAGCTGTTTTTT
CDR3aa: CASSPQGGRVSGTGELFF

abundance: many
v_gene: TRBV6-5
d_gene: -
len: 14
j_gene: TRBJ1-1
CDR3nt: TGTGCCAGCAGTTACTCCGGAGGGGCGAATGAAGCTTTCTTT
CDR3aa: CASSYSGGANEAFF

abundance: few
v_gene: TRBV5-4
d_gene: -
len: 15
j_gene: TRBJ2-2
CDR3nt: TGTGCCAGCAGCTTGCGTCAGGGGGGGACCGGGGAGCTGTTTTTT
CDR3aa: CASSLRQGGTGELFF

abundance: medium-sized
v_gene: TRBV5-1
d_gene: TRBD1
len: 14
j_gene: TRBJ1-5
CDR3nt: TGCGCCAGCAGCCCTGGACAGGGCAATCAGCCCCAGCATTTT
CDR3aa: CASSPGQGNQPQHF

abundance: many
v_gene: TRBV14
d_gene: TRBD1
len: 15
j_gene: TRBJ1-1
CDR3nt: TGTGCCAGCAGCCCTTGGACAGGGGCTAACACTGAAGCTTTCTTT
CDR3aa: CASSPWTGANTEAFF

abundance: many
v_gene: TRBV6-5
d_gene: TRBD1
len: 15
j_gene: TRBJ1-4
CDR3nt: TGTGCCAGCAGACCCTTGGACAGGACACCCGAAAAACTGTTTTTT
CDR3aa: CASRPLDRTPEKLFF

abundance: many
v_gene: TRBV6-1
d_gene: -
len: 15
j_gene: TRBJ2-5
CDR3nt: TGTGCCAGCAGCCAGATGCGGACCCAACAAGAGACCCAGTACTTC
CDR3aa: CASSQMRTQQETQYF

abundance: many
v_gene: TRBV27
d_gene: TRBD1
len: 17
j_gene: TRBJ2-4
CDR3nt: TGTGCCAGCAGTTTTAGGCTCCAGGGGGCGGCCAAAAACATTCAGTACTTC
CDR3aa: CASSFRLQGAAKNIQYF

abundance: many
v_gene: TRBV3-1
d_gene: TRBD1
len: 14
j_gene: TRBJ2-3
CDR3nt: TGTGCCAGCAGCGGGGACAGGAGGCCAGATACGCAGTATTTT
CDR3aa: CASSGDRRPDTQYF

abundance: many
v_gene: TRBV29-1
d_gene: TRBD2
len: 15
j_gene: TRBJ2-3
CDR3nt: TGCAGCGTTGAAGCTAGCGGGGGGGCTCCAGATACGCAGTATTTT
CDR3aa: CSVEASGGAPDTQYF

abundance: many
v_gene: TRBV5-1
d_gene: -
len: 15
j_gene: TRBJ2-1
CDR3nt: TGCGCCAGCAGCTTGGATGGGGGGGCGTACAATGAGCAGTTCTTC
CDR3aa: CASSLDGGAYNEQFF

abundance: many
v_gene: TRBV5-1
d_gene: -
len: 14
j_gene: TRBJ1-2
CDR3nt: TGCGCCAGCAGCCCCCGGCAGGGACACTATGGCTACACCTTC
CDR3aa: CASSPRQGHYGYTF

abundance: many
v_gene: TRBV20-1
d_gene: TRBD2
len: 15
j_gene: TRBJ2-3
CDR3nt: TGCAGTGCTAGTATGAGCGGGGGCAGCACAGATACGCAGTATTTT
CDR3aa: CSASMSGGSTDTQYF

abundance: many
v_gene: TRBV12-3/TRBV12-4
d_gene: TRBD1
len: 16
j_gene: TRBJ2-7
CDR3nt: TGTGCCAGCAGTTTTGTCGCCGGGACAGGGTCCCACGAGCAGTACTTC
CDR3aa: CASSFVAGTGSHEQYF